The clone carrying this TCR beta chain has at least ten counts. As yet, its antigen is unknown. The sample originates from a study of T cells in Graves' hyperthyroidism and ophthalmopathy. Study-wide points: Patients with ophthalmopathy were separated from those with stable hyperthyroidism by a 13 V-J model.

Absence of ophthalmopathy progression within 18 months defined stable Graves' hyperthyroidism. Each diagnosis was grounded in clinical symptoms, serum thyroxine and TRAb, thyroid ultrasound, and orbital computed tomography. The germline CDR1 and CDR2 sequences are DFQATT and SNEGSKA (reference sequence). The CDR3 totals 16 residues. Trimming shortened V by 0 bases and J by 5 bases, and 17 bases separated the two germline ends. Amplified TCR beta CDR3 regions derived from RNA transcripts. The study used the HTBI primer set for a first-round RT-PCR of the TCR CDR3. Each CDR3 protein gets one entry after TCRdb re-called the multiplex PCR reads with MiXCR. The sample records approximately 630,000 distinct CDR3 sequences, about a sixth being singletons.

Sequenced: blood. The genes are TRBV20-1 and TRBJ2-1, with D possibly matching TRBD2 (5 bases). This clonotype was obtained from a woman younger than 45 with Graves' hyperthyroidism. CDR3 sequence (DNA): TGCAGTGCTAGAGACCATCGGACTCACGCAAACAATGAGCAGTTCTTC. Translated, it gives CSARDHRTHANNEQFF.